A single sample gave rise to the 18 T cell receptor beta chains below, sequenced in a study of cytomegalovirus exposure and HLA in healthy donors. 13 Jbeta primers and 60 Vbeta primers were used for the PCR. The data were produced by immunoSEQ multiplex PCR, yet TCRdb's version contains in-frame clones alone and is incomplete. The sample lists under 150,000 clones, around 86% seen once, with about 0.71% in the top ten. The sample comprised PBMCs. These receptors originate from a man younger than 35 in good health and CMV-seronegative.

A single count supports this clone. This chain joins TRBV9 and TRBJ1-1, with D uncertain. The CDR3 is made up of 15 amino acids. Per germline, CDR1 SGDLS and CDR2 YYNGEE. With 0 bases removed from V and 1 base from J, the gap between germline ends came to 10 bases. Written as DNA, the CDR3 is TGTGCCAGCAGCGTAGTTACTACTGAGAACACTGAAGCTTTCTTT. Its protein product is CASSVVTTENTEAFF.

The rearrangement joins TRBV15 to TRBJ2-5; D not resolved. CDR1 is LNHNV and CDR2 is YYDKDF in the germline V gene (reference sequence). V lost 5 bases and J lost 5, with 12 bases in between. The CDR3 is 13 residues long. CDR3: CATSGSGLETQYF. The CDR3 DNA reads TGTGCCACCAGCGGCTCTGGTCTCGAGACCCAGTACTTC.

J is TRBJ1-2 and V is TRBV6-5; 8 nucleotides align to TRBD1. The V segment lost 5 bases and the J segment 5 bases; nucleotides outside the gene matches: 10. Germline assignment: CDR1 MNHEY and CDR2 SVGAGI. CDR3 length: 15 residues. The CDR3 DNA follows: TGTGCCAGCAGTCATCGGGGACAGGCGCGTTATGGCTACACCTTC. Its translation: CASSHRGQARYGYTF.

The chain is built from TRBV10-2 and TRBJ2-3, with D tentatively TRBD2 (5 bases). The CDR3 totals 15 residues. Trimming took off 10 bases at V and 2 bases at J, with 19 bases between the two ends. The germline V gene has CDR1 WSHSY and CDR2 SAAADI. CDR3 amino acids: CATPSEAEDTDTQYF. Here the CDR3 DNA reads TGCGCCACCCCCTCGGAAGCGGAAGACACAGATACGCAGTATTTT.

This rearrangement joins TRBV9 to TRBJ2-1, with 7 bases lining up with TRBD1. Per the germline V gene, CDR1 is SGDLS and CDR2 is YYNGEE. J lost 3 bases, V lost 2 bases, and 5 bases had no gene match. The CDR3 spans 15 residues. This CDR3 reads CASSVLQGNYNEQFF. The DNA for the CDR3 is TGTGCCAGCAGCGTCCTACAGGGGAACTACAATGAGCAGTTCTTC. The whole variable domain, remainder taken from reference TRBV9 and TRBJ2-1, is DSGVTQTPKHLITATGQRVTLRCSPRSGDLSVYWYQQSLDQGLQFLIQYYNGEERAKGNILERFSAQQFPDLHSELNLSSLELGDSALYFCASSVLQGNYNEQFFGPGTRLTVL.

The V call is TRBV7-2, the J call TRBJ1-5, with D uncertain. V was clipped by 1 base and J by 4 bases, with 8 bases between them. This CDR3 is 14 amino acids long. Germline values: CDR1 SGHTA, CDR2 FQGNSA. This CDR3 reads CASSLGALNQPQHF. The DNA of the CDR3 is TGTGCCAGCAGCTTAGGGGCGCTTAATCAGCCCCAGCATTTT.

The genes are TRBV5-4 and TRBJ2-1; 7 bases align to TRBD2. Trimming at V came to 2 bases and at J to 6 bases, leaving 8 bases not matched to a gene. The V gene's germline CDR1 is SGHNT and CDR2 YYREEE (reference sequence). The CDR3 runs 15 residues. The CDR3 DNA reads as TGTGCCAGCAGCTTCGAGCGGGGCCAGGGCAATGAGCAGTTCTTC. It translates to CASSFERGQGNEQFF.

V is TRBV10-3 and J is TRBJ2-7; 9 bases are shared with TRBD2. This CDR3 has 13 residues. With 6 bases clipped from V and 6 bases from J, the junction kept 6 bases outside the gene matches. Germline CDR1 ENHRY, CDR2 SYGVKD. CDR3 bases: TGTGCCATCAGGACGGGACTAGCTGGCGAGCAGTACTTC. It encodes CAIRTGLAGEQYF.

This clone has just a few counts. The chain's CDR3 is CASSVWTGRTLNTEAFF. CDR3 bases: TGTGCCAGCAGCGTGTGGACAGGGAGGACCTTGAACACTGAAGCTTTCTTT. V is TRBV5-6 and J is TRBJ1-1; 8 nucleotides align to TRBD1. The CDR3 sequence is 17 residues long. V was clipped by 4 bases and J by 0 bases; unmatched bases: 11. The germline CDR1 and CDR2 sequences are SGHDT and YYEEEE.

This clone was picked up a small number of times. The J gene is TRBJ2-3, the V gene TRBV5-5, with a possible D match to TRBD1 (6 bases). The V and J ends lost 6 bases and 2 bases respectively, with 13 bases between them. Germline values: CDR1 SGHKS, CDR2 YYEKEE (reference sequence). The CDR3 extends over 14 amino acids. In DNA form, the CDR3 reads TGTGCCAGCAACCGCAGGGGCGACACAGATACGCAGTATTTT. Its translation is CASNRRGDTDTQYF.

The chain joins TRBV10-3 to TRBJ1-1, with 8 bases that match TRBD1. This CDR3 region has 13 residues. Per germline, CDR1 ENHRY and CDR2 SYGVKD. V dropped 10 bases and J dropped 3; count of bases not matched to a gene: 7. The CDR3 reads CATLTGVHTEAFF. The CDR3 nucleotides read TGTGCCACCCTGACAGGGGTGCACACTGAAGCTTTCTTT.

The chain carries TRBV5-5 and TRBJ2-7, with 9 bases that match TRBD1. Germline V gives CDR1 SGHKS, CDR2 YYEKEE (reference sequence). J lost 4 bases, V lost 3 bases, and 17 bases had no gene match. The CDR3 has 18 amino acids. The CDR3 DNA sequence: TGTGCCAGCAGCTCCCCCATGTCACCGGGACAGGGAAGGTACGAGCAGTACTTC. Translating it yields CASSSPMSPGQGRYEQYF.

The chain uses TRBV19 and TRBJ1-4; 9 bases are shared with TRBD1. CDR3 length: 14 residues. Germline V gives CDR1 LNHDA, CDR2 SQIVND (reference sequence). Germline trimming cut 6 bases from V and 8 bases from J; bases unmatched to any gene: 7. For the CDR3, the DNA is TGTGCCAGTAGGAGGGACAGGGATATCGAAAAACTGTTTTTT. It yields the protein CASRRDRDIEKLFF.

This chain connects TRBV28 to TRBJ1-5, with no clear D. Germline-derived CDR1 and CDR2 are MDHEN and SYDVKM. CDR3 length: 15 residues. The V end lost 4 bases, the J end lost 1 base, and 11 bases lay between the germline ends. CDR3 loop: CASSSRRMSNQPQHF. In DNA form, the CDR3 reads TGTGCCAGCAGTTCGAGGAGGATGAGCAATCAGCCCCAGCATTTT.

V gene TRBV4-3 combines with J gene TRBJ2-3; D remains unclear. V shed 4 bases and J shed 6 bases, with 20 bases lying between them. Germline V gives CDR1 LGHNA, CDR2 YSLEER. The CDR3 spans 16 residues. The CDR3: CASSPGLQRLLDTQYF. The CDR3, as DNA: TGCGCCAGCAGCCCCGGTCTTCAAAGACTCTTGGATACGCAGTATTTT.

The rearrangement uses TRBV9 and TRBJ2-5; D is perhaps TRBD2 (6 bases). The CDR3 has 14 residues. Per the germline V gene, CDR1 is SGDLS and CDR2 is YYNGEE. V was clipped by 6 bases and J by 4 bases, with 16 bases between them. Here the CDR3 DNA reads TGTGCCAGCACCCCGACTAGACTGGCAGAGACCCAGTACTTC. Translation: CASTPTRLAETQYF. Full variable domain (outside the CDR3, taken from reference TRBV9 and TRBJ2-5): DSGVTQTPKHLITATGQRVTLRCSPRSGDLSVYWYQQSLDQGLQFLIQYYNGEERAKGNILERFSAQQFPDLHSELNLSSLELGDSALYFCASTPTRLAETQYFGPGTRLLVL.

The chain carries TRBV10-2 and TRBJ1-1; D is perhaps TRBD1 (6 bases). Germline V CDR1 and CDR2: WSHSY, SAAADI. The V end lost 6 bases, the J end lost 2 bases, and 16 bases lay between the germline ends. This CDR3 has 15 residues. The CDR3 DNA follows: TGCGCCAGCAGGTCAGGGGCCTCCTTTAACACTGAAGCTTTCTTT. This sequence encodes CASRSGASFNTEAFF.

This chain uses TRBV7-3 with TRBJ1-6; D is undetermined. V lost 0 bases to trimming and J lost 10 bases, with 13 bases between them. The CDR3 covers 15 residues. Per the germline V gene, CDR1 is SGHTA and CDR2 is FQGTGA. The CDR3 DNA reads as TGTGCCAGCAGCTTAACGAGGGAAGAGGGATCACCCCTCCACTTT. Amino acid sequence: CASSLTREEGSPLHF.